The rows below give T cell receptor beta chains drawn from one sample of a study of blood T cell repertoires in COVID-19. TCRdb's copy holds only in-frame clones and misses some; the assay was immunoSEQ multiplex PCR. The sample contains tens of thousands of clones, 70% to 90% of which appear only once. Specimen: peripheral blood. The receptors were gathered from a human donor with active COVID-19. The donor label of this sample is uncertain. CDR3s include the opening cysteine and the closing phenylalanine or tryptophan. The D gene is left open where the match is weak. Clone size is given for some rows only: seen once, a few or many times, or a class if the clone is expanded.

d_call	v_call	clone_size	j_call	cdr3_aa	cdr3_nt
TRBD1	TRBV7-2	-	TRBJ2-7	CASSLGDRPSSYEQYF	TGTGCCAGCAGCTTGGGGGACAGGCCAAGCTCCTACGAGCAGTACTTC
TRBD1	TRBV5-1	-	TRBJ1-5	CASSLGDSSNQPQHF	TGCGCCAGCAGCCTTGGGGACAGCAGCAATCAGCCCCAGCATTTT
TRBD2	TRBV27	once	TRBJ2-3	CASSWGLAGEAGDTDTQYF	TGTGCCAGCAGTTGGGGACTAGCGGGAGAGGCGGGGGACACAGATACGCAGTATTTT
-	TRBV10-3	-	TRBJ2-5	CAISESDSLYF	TGTGCCATCAGTGAGTCTGACAGTCTCTACTTC
-	TRBV12-3/TRBV12-4	-	TRBJ1-4	CASTTSTNEKLFF	TGTGCCAGCACAACATCAACTAATGAAAAACTGTTTTTT
TRBD2	TRBV9	-	TRBJ2-3	CASSVGLSGSGTDTQYF	TGTGCCAGCAGCGTAGGGTTAAGCGGGAGCGGCACAGATACGCAGTATTTT
-	TRBV6-5	-	TRBJ1-1	CASTPGLNTEAFF	TGTGCCAGCACACCGGGGTTGAACACTGAAGCTTTCTTT
TRBD1	TRBV7-3	-	TRBJ2-1	CASSQTGGIKFF	TGTGCCAGCAGTCAAACAGGGGGTATTAAGTTCTTC
TRBD2	TRBV5-4	-	TRBJ2-1	CASSGEGVGLAYNEQFF	TGTGCCAGCAGCGGGGAGGGTGTAGGACTGGCCTACAATGAGCAGTTCTTC
-	TRBV12-5	-	TRBJ2-7	CASAPEVSRHYEQYF	TGTGCTAGTGCCCCAGAGGTTTCTCGCCACTACGAGCAGTACTTC
TRBD1	TRBV10-1	-	TRBJ2-1	CASSERDRVTNEQFF	TGCGCCAGCAGTGAGAGGGACAGGGTAACAAATGAGCAGTTCTTC
-	TRBV3-1/TRBV3-2	-	TRBJ1-2	CASSHTGRGGNYGYTF	TGTGCCAGCAGCCACACGGGGCGCGGGGGTAACTATGGCTACACCTTC
-	TRBV28	-	TRBJ2-7	CASSLSARFRTYEQYF	TGTGCCAGCAGTTTATCTGCGAGGTTTAGGACCTACGAGCAGTACTTC
TRBD1	TRBV5-1	-	TRBJ1-2	CASSRDRVGYTF	TGCGCCAGCAGCAGGGACAGGGTTGGCTACACCTTC
TRBD2	TRBV15	-	TRBJ2-1	CATSRGLAGPSGEFF	TGTGCCACCAGCAGGGGACTAGCGGGACCATCGGGCGAGTTCTTC
TRBD1	TRBV7-3	-	TRBJ2-3	CASSPQGESDTQYF	TGTGCCAGCAGCCCTCAGGGGGAGTCAGATACGCAGTATTTT
TRBD2	TRBV18	-	TRBJ2-1	CASSPFNTGGGGNEQFF	TGTGCCAGCTCACCGTTTAATACTGGCGGGGGGGGCAATGAGCAGTTCTTC
TRBD1	TRBV30	-	TRBJ1-6	CAWSGGQGANSYNSPLHF	TGTGCCTGGAGTGGAGGTCAGGGGGCCAACTCCTATAATTCACCCCTCCACTTT
TRBD1	TRBV7-6	-	TRBJ2-2	CASSPMPFTGANTGELFF	TGTGCCAGCAGCCCCATGCCTTTCACAGGGGCTAACACCGGGGAGCTGTTTTTT
TRBD1	TRBV5-5	-	TRBJ1-5	CASSVSGTGGSNQPQHF	TGTGCCAGCAGCGTGTCCGGGACAGGGGGGAGCAATCAGCCCCAGCATTTT
TRBD1	TRBV5-1	-	TRBJ2-1	CASSTRQGYYNEQFF	TGCGCCAGCAGCACCCGACAGGGATACTACAATGAGCAGTTCTTC
TRBD1	TRBV5-1	-	TRBJ2-1	CASSLVGQAFF	TGCGCCAGCAGCTTGGTGGGACAGGCGTTCTTC
-	TRBV11-3	-	TRBJ2-3	CASSLVAGTDTQYF	TGTGCCAGCAGCTTAGTCGCAGGCACAGATACGCAGTATTTT
-	TRBV19	few	TRBJ1-6	CASSRLIGDNSPLHF	TGTGCCAGTAGCCGTCTGATCGGGGATAATTCACCCCTCCACTTT
TRBD1	TRBV27	once	TRBJ2-7	CASSPGTASYEQYF	TGTGCCAGCAGTCCCGGGACAGCCTCCTACGAGCAGTACTTC
-	TRBV9	-	TRBJ1-4	CASSVAQRTELFF	TGTGCCAGCAGCGTAGCTCAGAGGACAGAACTGTTTTTT
-	TRBV18	once	TRBJ1-1	CASSPSGYGTEAFF	TGTGCCAGCTCACCATCAGGGTATGGCACTGAAGCTTTCTTT
-	TRBV10-3	-	TRBJ1-1	CAISEFSDTEAFF	TGTGCCATCAGTGAGTTCAGTGACACTGAAGCTTTCTTT
-	TRBV2	-	TRBJ1-2	CASSGLGVTDPYGYTF	TGTGCCAGCAGCGGTCTAGGGGTAACCGATCCCTATGGCTACACCTTC
-	TRBV5-1	-	TRBJ1-1	CASSRTDPNTEAFF	TGCGCCAGCAGCCGTACAGACCCTAACACTGAAGCTTTCTTT
-	TRBV6-5	once	TRBJ2-1	CASSYEGFSNEQFF	TGTGCCAGCAGTTATGAGGGCTTTAGCAATGAGCAGTTCTTC
-	TRBV6-6	few	TRBJ2-2	CASRDKSNTGELFF	TGTGCCAGCAGGGACAAATCGAACACCGGGGAGCTGTTTTTT
TRBD1	TRBV6-4	-	TRBJ2-1	CASSPGQGASEQFF	TGTGCCAGCTCCCCGGGACAGGGGGCTAGTGAGCAGTTCTTC
TRBD1	TRBV7-6	-	TRBJ2-2	CASSLVRDRANTGELFF	TGTGCCAGCAGCTTAGTCCGGGACAGAGCGAACACCGGGGAGCTGTTTTTT
-	TRBV11-2	once	TRBJ2-2	CASSPPPVSGELFF	TGTGCCAGCAGCCCTCCACCAGTCTCCGGGGAGCTGTTTTTT
TRBD1	TRBV27	-	TRBJ1-2	CASSLLGQGANGYTF	TGTGCCAGCAGTTTATTGGGACAGGGGGCGAATGGCTACACCTTC
TRBD2	TRBV27	once	TRBJ2-7	CAVRGGYEQYF	TGTGCCGTTCGGGGGGGCTACGAGCAGTACTTC
TRBD1	TRBV10-3	-	TRBJ2-1	CAITDRGTKDEQFF	TGTGCCATCACCGACAGGGGGACAAAGGATGAGCAGTTCTTC
TRBD1	TRBV2	-	TRBJ2-7	CASSERGPPAYEQYF	TGTGCCAGCAGTGAAAGGGGGCCCCCCGCCTACGAGCAGTACTTC
TRBD2	TRBV11-2	once	TRBJ2-1	CASSSQLAGGYNEQFF	TGTGCCAGCAGCTCACAACTAGCGGGAGGCTACAATGAGCAGTTCTTC
-	TRBV9	-	TRBJ2-3	CASSTWETPTDTQYF	TGTGCCAGCAGCACCTGGGAGACACCCACAGATACGCAGTATTTT
-	TRBV6-5	-	TRBJ2-1	CASSPYNEQFF	TGTGCCAGCAGTCCTTACAATGAGCAGTTCTTC
-	TRBV7-2	-	TRBJ1-4	CASSPWMGGLGEKLFF	TGTGCCAGCAGCCCATGGATGGGGGGGCTTGGTGAAAAACTGTTTTTT
TRBD1	TRBV5-4	-	TRBJ2-2	CASSPGQGGYGGELFF	TGTGCCAGCAGCCCGGGACAGGGCGGGTATGGCGGGGAGCTGTTTTTT
TRBD2	TRBV5-8	once	TRBJ2-7	CASSLGGRDWKQYF	TGTGCCAGCAGCTTGGGCGGGAGGGACTGGAAGCAGTACTTC
-	TRBV6-4	-	TRBJ1-2	CASSDGVLNYGYTF	TGTGCCAGCAGTGATGGAGTCCTTAACTATGGCTACACCTTC
TRBD1	TRBV6-2/TRBV6-3	-	TRBJ2-5	CASSYFEQGSQETQYF	TGTGCCAGCAGTTACTTCGAACAGGGGTCCCAAGAGACCCAGTACTTC
-	TRBV9	-	TRBJ2-1	CASSVGYKRYNEQFF	TGTGCCAGCAGCGTCGGGTACAAACGTTACAATGAGCAGTTCTTC
-	TRBV27	-	TRBJ1-1	CASSQGRGTFF	TGTGCCAGCAGCCAGGGGAGGGGGACTTTCTTT
-	TRBV6-6	-	TRBJ2-3	CASSYSTGSTDTQYF	TGTGCCAGCAGTTACTCGACGGGAAGCACAGATACGCAGTATTTT
TRBD1	TRBV2	-	TRBJ1-6	CASSRDSYNSPLHF	TGTGCCAGCAGTCGGGACAGTTATAATTCACCCCTCCACTTT
TRBD1	TRBV5-1	once	TRBJ1-2	CASSPNRDRGIFWGYTF	TGCGCCAGCAGCCCAAACCGGGACAGGGGAATTTTCTGGGGCTACACCTTC